Given below is one T cell receptor beta chain in context. Using immunoSEQ multiplex PCR, the repertoire was profiled, and TCRdb retains in-frame clones only, with some absent. The sample has under 80,000 clones; 88% are singletons. The sample comes from a study of OX40 agonist ivuxolimab in advanced cancers. V dropped 2 bases and J dropped 5 bases, with 3 bases sitting between them. Germline-derived CDR1 and CDR2 are SNHLY and FYNNEI. CDR3 length: 11 residues. V and J are TRBV2 and TRBJ2-5, with D uncertain. The sample consisted of CD4+ or CD8+ T cells sorted from blood, taken in a trial of the OX40 agonist ivuxolimab. The TCR was taken from an adult with an advanced solid tumor such as melanoma, head and neck, liver or kidney cancer. CDR3 in DNA: TGTGCCAGCAGTGAACGGGAGACCCAGTACTTC. Translation gives CASSERETQYF. The full variable domain, completed using reference TRBV2 and TRBJ2-5, is EPEVTQTPSHQVTQMGQEVILRCVPISNHLYFYWYRQILGQKVEFLVSFYNNEISEKSEIFDDQFSVERPDGSNFTLKIRSTKLEDSAMYFCASSERETQYFGPGTRLLVL.